This TCR beta chain originates from a study of T cells in Graves' hyperthyroidism and ophthalmopathy. It was RNA transcripts that yielded the amplified TCR beta CDR3 regions. An initial round of RT-PCR targeting the TCR CDR3 relied on the HTBI primer set. TCRdb recomputed calls from the multiplex PCR reads with MiXCR, one row per CDR3 protein. The sample yields about 560,000 distinct CDR3 sequences, over 15% seen once. CDR3 length: 14 residues. V dropped 6 bases and J dropped 5; count of bases not matched to a gene: 2. The germline V gene encodes CDR1 LGHDT and CDR2 YNNKEL (reference sequence). This clonotype was seen a handful of times. Antigen unknown. Study outcomes and limitations: Clonotypes that were expanded in thyroid above 0.001 mostly appeared in blood too. A model using 13 V-J features told ophthalmopathy apart from stable hyperthyroidism.

Lactation, pregnancy, other autoimmune disease or uncontrolled infection led to exclusion of patients. Sequencing input: blood. The gene calls are TRBV3-1 and TRBJ2-1; 12 positions match TRBD2. The TCR was taken from a woman under 30 with Graves' hyperthyroidism. For the CDR3, the DNA is TGTGCCAGCAGACGGACTAGCGGGGACAATGAGCAGTTCTTC. Protein product: CASRRTSGDNEQFF.